The 3 T cell receptor beta chains given below trace back to one sample, sequenced in a study of cytomegalovirus exposure and HLA in healthy donors. Sequenced by immunoSEQ multiplex PCR; TCRdb stores in-frame clones only, minus some. In the table there are about 54,000 clones, about 92% of which are singletons. Material: PBMCs. All receptors come from a woman aged 18-29 years in good health and CMV-seropositive.

This chain uses TRBV6-6 with TRBJ1-1; possible D gene TRBD1, 5 bases. CDR3 size: 14 residues. CDR1 is MNHNY and CDR2 is SVGAGI in the germline V gene (reference sequence). Deletions cut 5 bases from V and 7 bases from J, with 17 bases between. The CDR3: CASSVRGDQVEAFF. The CDR3 DNA reads as TGTGCCAGCAGTGTCCGGGGGGATCAGGTTGAAGCTTTCTTT.

The V and J genes are TRBV2 and TRBJ1-5, with 9 bases fitting TRBD1. Germline CDR1 SNHLY, CDR2 FYNNEI. J gave up 3 bases and V 8 bases, and 5 bases lay outside the gene matches. CDR3 length equals 14 residues. DNA for the CDR3: TGTGCCAGCCGGGACAGGGTACCCAATCAGCCCCAGCATTTT. It yields the protein CASRDRVPNQPQHF.

This clone has just one count. The V call is TRBV4-1, the J call TRBJ1-4; D is unclear. The germline gives CDR1 MGHRA, CDR2 YSYEKL. The CDR3 has 15 residues. Trimming cost V 0 bases and J 7 bases, with 12 bases left between them. Here the CDR3 reads CASSQDTARSEKLFF. The CDR3 DNA reads as TGCGCCAGCAGCCAAGATACAGCCCGATCTGAAAAACTGTTTTTT.